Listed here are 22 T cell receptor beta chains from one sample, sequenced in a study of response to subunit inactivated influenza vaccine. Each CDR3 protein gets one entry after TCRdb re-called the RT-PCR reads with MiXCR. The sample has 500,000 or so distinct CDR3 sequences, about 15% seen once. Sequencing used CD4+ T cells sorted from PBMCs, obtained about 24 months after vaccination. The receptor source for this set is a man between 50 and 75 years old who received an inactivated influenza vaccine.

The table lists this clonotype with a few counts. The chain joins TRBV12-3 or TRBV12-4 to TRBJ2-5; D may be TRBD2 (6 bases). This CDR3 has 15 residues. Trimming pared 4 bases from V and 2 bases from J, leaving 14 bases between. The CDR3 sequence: CASSYLAGSQETQYF. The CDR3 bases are TGTGCCAGCAGTTACCTAGCCGGGAGTCAAGAGACCCAGTACTTC.

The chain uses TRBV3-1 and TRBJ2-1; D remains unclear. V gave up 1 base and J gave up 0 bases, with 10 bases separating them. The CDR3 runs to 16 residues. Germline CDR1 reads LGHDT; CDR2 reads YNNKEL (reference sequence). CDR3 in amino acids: CASSQGQVPSYNEQFF. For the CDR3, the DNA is TGTGCCAGCAGCCAAGGCCAGGTTCCCTCCTACAATGAGCAGTTCTTC.

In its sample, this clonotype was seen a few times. This chain's CDR3 is CSAVPGGLYGYTF. CDR3 nucleotide sequence: TGCAGTGCTGTCCCAGGGGGCCTCTATGGCTACACCTTC. J is TRBJ1-2 and V is TRBV20-1, with 8 bases that match TRBD1. The CDR3 totals 13 residues. CDR1 and CDR2 from the germline V gene are DFQATT and SNEGSKA (reference sequence). J lost 4 bases, V lost 5 bases, and 6 bases had no gene match.

The CDR3 loop reads CASRPGLAGANEQFF. CDR3 bases: TGTGCCAGCAGGCCGGGACTAGCGGGGGCCAATGAGCAGTTCTTC. The rearrangement links TRBV12-3 or TRBV12-4 to TRBJ2-1; 14 bases are shared with TRBD2. This CDR3 has 15 amino acids. Trimming took 6 bases from V and 6 from J; bases not matched to a gene: 4.

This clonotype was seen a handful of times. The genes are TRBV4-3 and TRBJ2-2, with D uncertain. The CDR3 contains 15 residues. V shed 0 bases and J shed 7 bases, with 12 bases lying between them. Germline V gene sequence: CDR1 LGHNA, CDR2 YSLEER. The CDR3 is CASSQEGRSIGELFF. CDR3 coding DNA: TGCGCCAGCAGCCAAGAGGGCAGGAGTATCGGGGAGCTGTTTTTT.

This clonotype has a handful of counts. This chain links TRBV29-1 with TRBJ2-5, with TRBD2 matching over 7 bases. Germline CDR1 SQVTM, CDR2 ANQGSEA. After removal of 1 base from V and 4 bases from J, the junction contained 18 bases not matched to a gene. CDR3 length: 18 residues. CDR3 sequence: CSVEGGGSRQLFGETQYF. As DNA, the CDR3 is TGCAGCGTTGAAGGGGGGGGTAGCAGACAACTTTTCGGAGAGACCCAGTACTTC.

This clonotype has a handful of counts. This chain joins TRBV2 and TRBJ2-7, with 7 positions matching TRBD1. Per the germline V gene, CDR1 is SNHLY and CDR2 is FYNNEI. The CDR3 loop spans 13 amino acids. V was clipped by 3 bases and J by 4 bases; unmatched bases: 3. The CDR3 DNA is TGTGCCAGCAGTGAGTTACAGGGGTACGAGCAGTACTTC. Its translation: CASSELQGYEQYF.

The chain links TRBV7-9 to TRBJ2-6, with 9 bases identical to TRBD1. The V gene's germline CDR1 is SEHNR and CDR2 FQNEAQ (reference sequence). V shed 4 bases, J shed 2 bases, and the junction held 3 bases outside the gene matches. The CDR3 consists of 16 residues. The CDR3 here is CASSSGQGTGANVLTF. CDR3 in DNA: TGTGCCAGCAGCTCGGGACAGGGAACTGGGGCCAACGTCCTGACTTTC. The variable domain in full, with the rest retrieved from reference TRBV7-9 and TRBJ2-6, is DTGVSQNPRHKITKRGQNVTFRCDPISEHNRLYWYRQTLGQGPEFLTYFQNEAQLEKSRLLSDRFSAERPKGSFSTLEIQRTEQGDSAMYLCASSSGQGTGANVLTFGAGSRLTVL.

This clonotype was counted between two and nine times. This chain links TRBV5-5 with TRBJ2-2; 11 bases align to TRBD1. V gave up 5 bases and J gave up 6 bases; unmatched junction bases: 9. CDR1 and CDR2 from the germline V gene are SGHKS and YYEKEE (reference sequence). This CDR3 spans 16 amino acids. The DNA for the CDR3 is TGTGCCAGCAGTAAGGACAGGGGGCGGATCGCCGGGGAGCTGTTTTTT. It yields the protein CASSKDRGRIAGELFF. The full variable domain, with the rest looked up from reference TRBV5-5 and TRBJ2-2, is DAGVTQSPTHLIKTRGQQVTLRCSPISGHKSVSWYQQVLGQGPQFIFQYYEKEERGRGNFPDRFSARQFPNYSSELNVNALLLGDSALYLCASSKDRGRIAGELFFGEGSRLTVL.

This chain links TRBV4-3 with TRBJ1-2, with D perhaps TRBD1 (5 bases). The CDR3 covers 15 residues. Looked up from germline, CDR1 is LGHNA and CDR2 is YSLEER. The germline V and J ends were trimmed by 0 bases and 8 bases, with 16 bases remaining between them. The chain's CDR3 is CASSQEFPGIEGYTF. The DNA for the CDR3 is TGCGCCAGCAGCCAAGAGTTCCCAGGGATCGAAGGCTACACCTTC.

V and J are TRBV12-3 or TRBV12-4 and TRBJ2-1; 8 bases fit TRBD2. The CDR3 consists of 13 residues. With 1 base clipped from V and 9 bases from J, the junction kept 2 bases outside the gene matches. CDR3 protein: CASSLGTSIEQFF. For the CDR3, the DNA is TGTGCCAGCAGTTTAGGGACTAGCATTGAGCAGTTCTTC.

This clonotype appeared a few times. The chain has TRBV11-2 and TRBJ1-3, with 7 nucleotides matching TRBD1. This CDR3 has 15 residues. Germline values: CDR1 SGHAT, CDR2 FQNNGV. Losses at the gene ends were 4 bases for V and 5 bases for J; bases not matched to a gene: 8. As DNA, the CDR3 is TGTGCCAGCAGCTCCTACAGGGGACCCAGAAACACCATATATTTT. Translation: CASSSYRGPRNTIYF.

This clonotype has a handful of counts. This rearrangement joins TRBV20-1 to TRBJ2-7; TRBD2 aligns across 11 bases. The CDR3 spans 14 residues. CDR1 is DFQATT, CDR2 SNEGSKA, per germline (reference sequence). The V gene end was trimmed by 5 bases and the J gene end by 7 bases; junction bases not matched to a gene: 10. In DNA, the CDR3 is TGCAGTGCTGGAGGGACTAGCGGCTCGTGGGAGCAGTACTTC. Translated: CSAGGTSGSWEQYF.

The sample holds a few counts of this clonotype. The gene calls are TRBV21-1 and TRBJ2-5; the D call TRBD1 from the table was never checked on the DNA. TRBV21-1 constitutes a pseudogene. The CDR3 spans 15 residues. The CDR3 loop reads CASSNGGKYQETQYF. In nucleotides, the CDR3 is TGTGCCAGCAGCAATGGGGGGAAGTACCAAGAGACCCAGTACTTC.

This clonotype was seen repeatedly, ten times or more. The CDR3 region has the DNA TGCGCCAGCAGCCAGAGAGCGGGGGCCTTCTACAATGAGCAGTTCTTC. It codes for CASSQRAGAFYNEQFF. This rearrangement joins TRBV4-1 to TRBJ2-1, with 8 bases matching TRBD2. With 3 bases clipped from V and 3 bases from J, the junction kept 7 bases outside the gene matches. Germline-derived CDR1 and CDR2 are MGHRA and YSYEKL. There are 16 residues in the CDR3.

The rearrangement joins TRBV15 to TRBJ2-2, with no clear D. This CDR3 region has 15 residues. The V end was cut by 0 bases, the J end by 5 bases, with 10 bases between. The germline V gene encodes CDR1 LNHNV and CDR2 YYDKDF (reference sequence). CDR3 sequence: CATSRDRGLTGELFF. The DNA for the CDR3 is TGTGCCACCAGCAGAGATAGAGGTCTTACCGGGGAGCTGTTTTTT.

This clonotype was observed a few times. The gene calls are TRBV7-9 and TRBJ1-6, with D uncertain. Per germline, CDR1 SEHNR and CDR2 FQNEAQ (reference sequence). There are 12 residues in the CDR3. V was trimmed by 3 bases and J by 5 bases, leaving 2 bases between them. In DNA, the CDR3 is TGTGCCAGCAGCTTGAATAATTCACCCCTCCACTTT. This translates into CASSLNNSPLHF.

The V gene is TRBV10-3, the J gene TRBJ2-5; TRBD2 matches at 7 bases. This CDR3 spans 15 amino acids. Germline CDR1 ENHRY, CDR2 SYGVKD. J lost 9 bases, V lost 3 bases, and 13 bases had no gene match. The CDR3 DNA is TGTGCCATCAGTGACAGCACCGGGACTACGACGCCCCAGTACTTC. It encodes CAISDSTGTTTPQYF.

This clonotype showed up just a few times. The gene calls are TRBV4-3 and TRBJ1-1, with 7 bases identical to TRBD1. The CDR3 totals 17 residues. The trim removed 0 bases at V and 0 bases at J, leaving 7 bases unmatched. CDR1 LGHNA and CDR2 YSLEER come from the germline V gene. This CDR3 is CASSQDWAGGLNTEAFF. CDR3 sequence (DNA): TGCGCCAGCAGCCAAGATTGGGCAGGGGGTCTGAACACTGAAGCTTTCTTT.

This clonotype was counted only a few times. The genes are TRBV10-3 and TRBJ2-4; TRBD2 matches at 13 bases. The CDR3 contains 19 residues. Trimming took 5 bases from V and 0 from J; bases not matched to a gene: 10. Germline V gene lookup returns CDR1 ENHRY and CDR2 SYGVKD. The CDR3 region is CAISSTGTSGIGAKNIQYF. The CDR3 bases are TGTGCCATCAGTTCAACCGGGACTAGCGGGATCGGAGCCAAAAACATTCAGTACTTC.

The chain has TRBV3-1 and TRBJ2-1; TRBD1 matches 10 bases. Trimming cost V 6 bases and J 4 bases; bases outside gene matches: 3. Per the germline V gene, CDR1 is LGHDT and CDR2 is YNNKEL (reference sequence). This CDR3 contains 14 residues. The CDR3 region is CASRGQGLYNEQFF. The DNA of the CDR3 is TGTGCCAGCAGGGGACAGGGGCTTTACAATGAGCAGTTCTTC.

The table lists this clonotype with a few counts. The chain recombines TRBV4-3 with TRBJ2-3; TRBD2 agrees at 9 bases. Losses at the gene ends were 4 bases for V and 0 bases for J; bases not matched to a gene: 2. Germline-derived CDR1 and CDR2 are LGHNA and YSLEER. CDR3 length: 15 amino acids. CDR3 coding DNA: TGCGCCAGCAGCCCGCGGGGGGGAAGCACAGATACGCAGTATTTT. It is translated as CASSPRGGSTDTQYF.